The 7 T cell receptor beta chains presented below share a single source sample, sequenced in a study of blood T cell repertoires in COVID-19. This table comes from immunoSEQ multiplex PCR, and its TCRdb copy is limited to in-frame clones, with some not included. The sample has 470,000 or so clones; 80% to 90% are singletons. Sequencing input: peripheral blood. Receptors originate from a human donor in a cohort sampled during active COVID-19.

About this clone: Other nucleotide sequences in the sample specify the same CDR3. The chain is built from TRBV2 and TRBJ1-6, with D maybe TRBD1 (5 bases). The V and J ends lost 6 bases and 0 bases respectively, with 12 bases between them. The CDR3 covers 16 residues. Germline V CDR1 and CDR2: SNHLY, FYNNEI. The CDR3 DNA follows: TGTGCCAGCAGGGGGGGGTTGAGCTCCTATAATTCACCCCTCCACTTT. This gives the protein CASRGGLSSYNSPLHF.

The J gene is TRBJ2-7, the V gene TRBV9, with 15 nucleotides matching TRBD2. The CDR3 contains 16 residues. The germline V gene has CDR1 SGDLS and CDR2 YYNGEE. V shed 2 bases, J shed 0 bases, and the junction held 0 bases outside the gene matches. This CDR3 reads CASSVGLAGGSYEQYF. The CDR3 nucleotides read TGTGCCAGCAGCGTGGGACTAGCGGGAGGCTCCTACGAGCAGTACTTC.

The chain links TRBV27 to TRBJ2-6; the D gene is possibly TRBD2 (6 bases). This CDR3 comprises 19 residues. V was shortened by 5 bases and J by 0 bases, with 20 bases between the two germline ends. Germline values: CDR1 MNHEY, CDR2 SMNVEV (reference sequence). The CDR3 loop is CASSLKPGRLGSGANVLTF. The CDR3 region has the DNA TGTGCCAGCAGTCTTAAACCCGGGAGACTCGGCTCTGGGGCCAACGTCCTGACTTTC.

This clone was detected only once. This chain uses TRBV2 with TRBJ1-6; no firm D call. V was trimmed by 1 base and J by 8 bases, leaving 12 bases between them. The CDR3 extends over 15 amino acids. The germline gives CDR1 SNHLY, CDR2 FYNNEI. The CDR3 here is CASSEGRTAHSPLHF. For the CDR3, the DNA is TGTGCCAGCAGTGAAGGGCGGACTGCTCATTCACCCCTCCACTTT.

The J gene is TRBJ2-1, the V gene TRBV5-1, with 11 bases aligning to TRBD2. The junction had 7 bases not matched to a gene; V was cut back by 3 bases and J by 8 bases. CDR1 is SGHRS, CDR2 YFSETQ, per germline. The CDR3 is 15 amino acids. In DNA form, the CDR3 reads TGCGCCAGCAGCTCTTTAGCGGGAGGGCCCCATGAGCAGTTCTTC. It is translated as CASSSLAGGPHEQFF. Full variable domain (rest looked up from reference TRBV5-1 and TRBJ2-1): KAGVTQTPRYLIKTRGQQVTLSCSPISGHRSVSWYQQTPGQGLQFLFEYFSETQRNKGNFPGRFSGRQFSNSRSEMNVSTLELGDSALYLCASSSLAGGPHEQFFGPGTRLTVL.

The count of this clone is one. This chain uses TRBV19 with TRBJ2-1; 9 nucleotides line up with TRBD2. Unmatched junction bases numbered 8, after V lost 5 bases and J lost 9 bases. Per the germline V gene, CDR1 is LNHDA and CDR2 is SQIVND (reference sequence). The CDR3 consists of 14 residues. CDR3 amino acids: CASSSLAGEIEQFF. CDR3 sequence (DNA): TGTGCCAGTAGTTCCTTAGCGGGAGAGATTGAGCAGTTCTTC.

This chain connects TRBV5-4 to TRBJ2-5, with D perhaps TRBD2 (5 bases). This CDR3 has 14 residues. The germline CDR1 and CDR2 sequences are SGHNT and YYREEE (reference sequence). Trimming took off 2 bases at V and 4 bases at J, with 12 bases between the two ends. The CDR3 here is CASSFGGPRETQYF. CDR3 DNA sequence: TGTGCCAGCAGCTTCGGAGGCCCCAGAGAGACCCAGTACTTC.